The subject of this entry is one TCR beta chain. These data come from a study of blood T cell repertoires in COVID-19. Clones were read by immunoSEQ multiplex PCR, and TCRdb kept only the in-frame ones, dropping some. The sample shows under 300,000 clones, approximately 91% of them seen only once. Germline V CDR1 and CDR2: MNHNY, SVGAGI (reference sequence). V was pared by 5 bases and J by 6 bases, with 6 bases of the junction left unmatched. This CDR3 has 13 amino acids. The chain uses TRBV6-6 and TRBJ1-2; 7 positions agree with TRBD1. The sequenced sample consisted of peripheral blood. This sequence originates from a woman aged 30 to 39 with acute or convalescent COVID-19. The CDR3 region is CASSPQGSDGYTF. In nucleotides, the CDR3 is TGTGCCAGCAGTCCACAGGGGTCGGATGGCTACACCTTC.